This TCR beta chain originates from a study of blood T cell repertoires in COVID-19. The wider study: Acute-phase and convalescent COVID-19 samples originated in the United States, Italy and Spain. In each case, the material was cDNA or gDNA derived from T cells, B-cell-depleted T cells, or PBMCs.

This CDR3 has 11 residues. The germline V gene has CDR1 ENHRY and CDR2 SYGVKD. Trimming took off 8 bases at V and 2 bases at J, with 6 bases between the two ends. Original methodology: Counts of nucleated cells, estimated from reference gene primer amplification, were obtained. Clones were sequenced by immunoSEQ multiplex PCR, and TCRdb holds only the in-frame ones, with some missing. V and J calls and clone size are given by that table; D and trimming were obtained from the DNA. The data contain roughly 86,000 clones, around four fifths of them singletons. This clone was seen only a few times. The clonotype comes from a woman in her seventies with acute or convalescent COVID-19. The sequenced sample consisted of peripheral blood. J is TRBJ1-1 and V is TRBV10-3; D unresolved. The CDR3, as DNA: TGTGCCATCGTCGGTAACACTGAAGCTTTCTTT. Translating gives CAIVGNTEAFF.